This T cell receptor beta chain comes out of a study of blood T cell repertoires in COVID-19. Study overall: The study drew acute and convalescent COVID-19 samples from the United States, Italy and Spain.

Trimming left V 4 bases short and J 2 bases short, with 7 bases between. This CDR3 contains 13 residues. CDR1 and CDR2 from the germline V gene are SGHTA and FQGNSA. Produced via immunoSEQ multiplex PCR; TCRdb's table is partial and in-frame only. The sample records some 320,000 clones, 80% to 90% being singletons. Two consecutive negative NP/OP PCR tests, clearance, or resolved symptoms defined Cohort 3 recovery. This clonotype was obtained from a woman aged 25 to 39 who had recovered from COVID-19. Source material: PBMCs or T cells enriched from blood (not recorded which). The rearrangement joins TRBV7-2 to TRBJ2-3; D unclear. The DNA for the CDR3 is TGTGCCAGCAGCTCCACCTACACAGATACGCAGTATTTT. It yields the protein CASSSTYTDTQYF.